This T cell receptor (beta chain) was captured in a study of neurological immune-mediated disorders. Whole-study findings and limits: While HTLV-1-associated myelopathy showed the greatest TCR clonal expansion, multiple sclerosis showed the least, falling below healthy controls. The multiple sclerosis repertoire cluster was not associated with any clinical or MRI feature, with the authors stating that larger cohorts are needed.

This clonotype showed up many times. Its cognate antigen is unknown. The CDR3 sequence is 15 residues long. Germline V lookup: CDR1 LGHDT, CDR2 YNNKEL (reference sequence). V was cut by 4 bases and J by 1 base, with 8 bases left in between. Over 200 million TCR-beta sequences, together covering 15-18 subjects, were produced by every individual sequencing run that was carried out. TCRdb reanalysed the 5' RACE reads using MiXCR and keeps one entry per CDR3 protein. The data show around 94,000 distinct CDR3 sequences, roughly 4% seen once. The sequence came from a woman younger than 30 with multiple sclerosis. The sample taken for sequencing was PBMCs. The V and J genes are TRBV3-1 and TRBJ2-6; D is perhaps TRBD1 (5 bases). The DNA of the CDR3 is TGTGCCAGCAGCCTCGACAGTTCTGGGGCCAACGTCCTGACTTTC. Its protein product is CASSLDSSGANVLTF.